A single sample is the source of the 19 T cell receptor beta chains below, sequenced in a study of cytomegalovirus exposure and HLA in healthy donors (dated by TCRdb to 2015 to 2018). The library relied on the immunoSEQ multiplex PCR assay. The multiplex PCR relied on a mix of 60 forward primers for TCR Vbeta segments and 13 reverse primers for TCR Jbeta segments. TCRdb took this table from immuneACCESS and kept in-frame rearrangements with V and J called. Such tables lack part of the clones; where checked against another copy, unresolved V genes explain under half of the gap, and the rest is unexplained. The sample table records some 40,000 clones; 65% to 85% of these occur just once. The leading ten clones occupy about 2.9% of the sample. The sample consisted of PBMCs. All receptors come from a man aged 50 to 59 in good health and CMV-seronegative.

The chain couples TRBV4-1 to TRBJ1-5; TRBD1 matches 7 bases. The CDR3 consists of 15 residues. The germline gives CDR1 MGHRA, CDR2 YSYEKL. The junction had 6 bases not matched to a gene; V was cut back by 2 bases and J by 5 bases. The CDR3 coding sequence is TGCGCCAGCAGCCAACACGGACAGGCCGATCAGCCCCAGCATTTT. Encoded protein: CASSQHGQADQPQHF.

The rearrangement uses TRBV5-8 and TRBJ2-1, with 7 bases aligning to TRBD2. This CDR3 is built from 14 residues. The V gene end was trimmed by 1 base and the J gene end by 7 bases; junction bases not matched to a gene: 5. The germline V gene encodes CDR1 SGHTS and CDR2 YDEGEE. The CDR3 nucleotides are TGTGCCAGCAGCTTGCGGGGGGATATGAATGAGCAGTTCTTC. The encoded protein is CASSLRGDMNEQFF.

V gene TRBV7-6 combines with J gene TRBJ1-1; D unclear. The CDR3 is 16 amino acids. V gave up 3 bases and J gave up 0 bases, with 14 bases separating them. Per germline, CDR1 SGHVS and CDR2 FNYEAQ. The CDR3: CASSFRVGALNTEAFF. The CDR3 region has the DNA TGTGCCAGCAGCTTCCGAGTGGGAGCCCTGAACACTGAAGCTTTCTTT. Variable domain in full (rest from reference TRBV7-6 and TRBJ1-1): GAGVSQSPRYKVTKRGQDVALRCDPISGHVSLYWYRQALGQGPEFLTYFNYEAQQDKSGLPNDRFSAERPEGSISTLTIQRTEQRDSAMYRCASSFRVGALNTEAFFGQGTRLTVV.

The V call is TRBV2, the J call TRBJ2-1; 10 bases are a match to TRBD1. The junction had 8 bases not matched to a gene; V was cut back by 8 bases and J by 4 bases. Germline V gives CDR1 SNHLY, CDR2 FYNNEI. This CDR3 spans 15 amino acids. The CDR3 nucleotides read TGTGCCAGCGAAGAGACAGGGGGCTTGTACAATGAGCAGTTCTTC. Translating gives CASEETGGLYNEQFF.

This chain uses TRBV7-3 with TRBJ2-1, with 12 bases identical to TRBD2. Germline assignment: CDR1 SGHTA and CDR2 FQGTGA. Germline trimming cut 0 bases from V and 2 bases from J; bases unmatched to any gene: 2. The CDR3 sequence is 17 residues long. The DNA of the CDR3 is TGTGCCAGCAGCTTAACGGCTAGCGGGGGGGCCTACAATGAGCAGTTCTTC. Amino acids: CASSLTASGGAYNEQFF.

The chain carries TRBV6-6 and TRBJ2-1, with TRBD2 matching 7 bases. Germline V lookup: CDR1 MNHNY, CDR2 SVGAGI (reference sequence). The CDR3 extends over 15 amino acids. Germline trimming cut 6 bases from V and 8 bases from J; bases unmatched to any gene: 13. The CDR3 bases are TGTGCCAGCAGGGGAATTAGACCGAGCGGGGATGAGCAGTTCTTC. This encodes CASRGIRPSGDEQFF.

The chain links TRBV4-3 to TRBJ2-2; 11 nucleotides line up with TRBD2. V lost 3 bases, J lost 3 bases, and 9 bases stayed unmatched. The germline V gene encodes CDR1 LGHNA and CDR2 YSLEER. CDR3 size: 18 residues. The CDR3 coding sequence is TGCGCCAGCAGCCACCACAGACTAGCGGGATCGGACACCGGGGAGCTGTTTTTT. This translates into CASSHHRLAGSDTGELFF.

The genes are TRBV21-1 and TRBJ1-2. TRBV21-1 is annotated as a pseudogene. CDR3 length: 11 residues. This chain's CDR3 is CASSKRLGYTF. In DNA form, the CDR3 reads TGTGCCAGCAGCAAAAGACTCGGCTACACCTTC.

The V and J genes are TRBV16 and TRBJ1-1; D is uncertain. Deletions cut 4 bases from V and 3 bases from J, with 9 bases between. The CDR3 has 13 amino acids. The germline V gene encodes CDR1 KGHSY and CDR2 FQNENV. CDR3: CASSPRGDTEAFF. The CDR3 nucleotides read TGTGCCAGCAGCCCCCGCGGGGACACTGAAGCTTTCTTT.

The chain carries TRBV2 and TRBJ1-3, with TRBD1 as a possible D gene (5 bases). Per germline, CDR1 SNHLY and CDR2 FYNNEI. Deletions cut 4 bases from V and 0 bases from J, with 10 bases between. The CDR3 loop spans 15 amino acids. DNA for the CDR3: TGTGCCAGCAGTGTTGACAGACTCTCTGGAAACACCATATATTTT. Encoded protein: CASSVDRLSGNTIYF.

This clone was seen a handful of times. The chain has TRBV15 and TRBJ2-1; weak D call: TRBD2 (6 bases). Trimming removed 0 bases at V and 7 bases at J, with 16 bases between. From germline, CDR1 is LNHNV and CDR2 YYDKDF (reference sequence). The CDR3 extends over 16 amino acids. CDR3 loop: CATSRDGLDYLNEQFF. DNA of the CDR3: TGTGCCACCAGCAGAGATGGGCTGGACTACCTAAATGAGCAGTTCTTC.

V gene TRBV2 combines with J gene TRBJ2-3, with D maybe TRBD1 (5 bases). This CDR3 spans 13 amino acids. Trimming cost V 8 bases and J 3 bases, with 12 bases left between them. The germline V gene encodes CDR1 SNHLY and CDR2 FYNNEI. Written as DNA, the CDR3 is TGTGCCAGCTCCAGGGTGGGGACAGATACGCAGTATTTT. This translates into CASSRVGTDTQYF.

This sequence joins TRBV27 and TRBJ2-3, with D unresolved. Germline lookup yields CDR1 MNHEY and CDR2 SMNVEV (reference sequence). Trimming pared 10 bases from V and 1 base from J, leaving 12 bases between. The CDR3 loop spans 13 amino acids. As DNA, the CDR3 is TGTGCCACGAAGTTTACGGGCACAGATACGCAGTATTTT. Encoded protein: CATKFTGTDTQYF.

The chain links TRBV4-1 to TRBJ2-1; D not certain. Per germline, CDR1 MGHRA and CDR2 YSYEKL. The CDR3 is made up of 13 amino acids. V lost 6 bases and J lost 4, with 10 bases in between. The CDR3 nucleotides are TGCGCCAGCAGTATCGGTATTTACAATGAGCAGTTCTTC. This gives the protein CASSIGIYNEQFF.

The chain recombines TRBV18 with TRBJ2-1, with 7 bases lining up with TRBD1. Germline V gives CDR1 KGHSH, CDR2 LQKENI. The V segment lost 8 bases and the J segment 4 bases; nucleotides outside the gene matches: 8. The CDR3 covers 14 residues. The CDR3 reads CASPGDRQYNEQFF. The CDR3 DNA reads TGTGCCAGCCCAGGGGACAGACAATACAATGAGCAGTTCTTC.

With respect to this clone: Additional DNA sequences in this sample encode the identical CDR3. The CDR3 is CSVGSGSSYEQYF. The CDR3 coding sequence is TGCAGCGTTGGATCAGGGTCCTCCTACGAGCAGTACTTC. The rearrangement uses TRBV29-1 and TRBJ2-7; weak D call: TRBD1 (5 bases). Trimming took 4 bases from V and 0 from J, leaving 10 bases between them. CDR1 SQVTM and CDR2 ANQGSEA come from the germline V gene. CDR3 length equals 13 residues.

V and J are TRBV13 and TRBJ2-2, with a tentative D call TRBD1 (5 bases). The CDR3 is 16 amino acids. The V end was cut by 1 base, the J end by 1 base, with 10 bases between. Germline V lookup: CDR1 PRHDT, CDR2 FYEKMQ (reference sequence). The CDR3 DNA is TGTGCCAGCAGCTTAGATCTACAGGTGAACACCGGGGAGCTGTTTTTT. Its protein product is CASSLDLQVNTGELFF.

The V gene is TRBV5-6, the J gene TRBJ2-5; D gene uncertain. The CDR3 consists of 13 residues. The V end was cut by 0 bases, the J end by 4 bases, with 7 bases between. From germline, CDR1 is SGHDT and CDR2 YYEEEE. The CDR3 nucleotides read TGTGCCAGCAGCTTGGCGGTAACAGAGACCCAGTACTTC. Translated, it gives CASSLAVTETQYF.

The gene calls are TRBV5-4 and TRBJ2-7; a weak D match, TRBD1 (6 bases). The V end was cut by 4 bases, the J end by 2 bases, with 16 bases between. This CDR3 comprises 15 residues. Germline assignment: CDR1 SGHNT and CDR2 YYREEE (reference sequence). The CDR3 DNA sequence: TGTGCCAGCAGCCGGGGCCAGGGGATAGCCTACGAGCAGTACTTC. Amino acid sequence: CASSRGQGIAYEQYF.